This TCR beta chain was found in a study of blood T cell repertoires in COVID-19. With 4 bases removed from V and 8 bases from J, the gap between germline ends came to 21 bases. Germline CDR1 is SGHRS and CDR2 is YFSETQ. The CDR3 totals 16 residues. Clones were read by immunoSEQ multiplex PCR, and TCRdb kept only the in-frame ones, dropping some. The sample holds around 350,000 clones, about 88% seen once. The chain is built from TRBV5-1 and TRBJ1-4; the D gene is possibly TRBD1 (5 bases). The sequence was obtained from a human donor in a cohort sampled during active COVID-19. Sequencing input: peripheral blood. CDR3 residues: CASSLGLNDRGEKLFF. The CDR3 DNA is TGCGCCAGCAGCCTGGGTTTGAACGACAGAGGAGAAAAACTGTTTTTT. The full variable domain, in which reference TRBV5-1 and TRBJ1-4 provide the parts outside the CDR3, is KAGVTQTPRYLIKTRGQQVTLSCSPISGHRSVSWYQQTPGQGLQFLFEYFSETQRNKGNFPGRFSGRQFSNSRSEMNVSTLELGDSALYLCASSLGLNDRGEKLFFGSGTQLSVL.